This T cell receptor (beta chain) was profiled in a study of technical replicates of blood from several donors. Produced via immunoSEQ multiplex PCR; TCRdb's table is partial and in-frame only. There are about 59,000 clones in the sample; just over 90% occur only once, and approximately 4% lies in the top ten. V lost 0 bases and J 5 bases, leaving 15 bases between the germline ends. Germline lookup yields CDR1 SGHDT and CDR2 YYEEEE. The CDR3 has 17 amino acids. The sample comprised PBMCs. J is TRBJ1-6 and V is TRBV5-6, with a possible D match to TRBD1 (6 bases). The clonotype was recovered from a human donor in good health. Some clones in this sample may be carry-over from other donors' samples. The CDR3 is CASSLAFRGPDNSPLHF. CDR3 bases: TGTGCCAGCAGCTTGGCCTTCAGGGGCCCGGATAATTCACCCCTCCACTTT.